The clone carrying this T cell receptor (beta chain) is medium-sized in the sample. Its antigen is currently unknown. Tregs were sorted as CD4+CD25+CD127-/low cells. General study points: Tumor Tregs overlapped most with tumor, then blood, naive CD4+ cells. Whole repertoires were not studied in the larger cohort, only one V-J beta rearrangement. Tumor memory CD4+ T cell TCR gene usage clustered with blood and lymph node memory CD4+ cells and lymph node naive CD4+ cells.

The germline CDR1 and CDR2 sequences are SGHRS and YFSETQ. The V gene lost 0 bases and the J gene lost 5 bases, with 12 bases spanning the gap. The CDR3 extends over 15 amino acids. TCRdb fed the 5' RACE reads into MiXCR, producing one record per CDR3 protein. The sample consists of roughly 10,000 distinct CDR3 sequences, about 14% of them appearing once. The TCR comes from a female donor with breast cancer. The sample consisted of Tregs sorted from blood. V and J are TRBV5-1 and TRBJ2-1, with D unresolved. The CDR3 spells CASSLAPRVDNEQFF. CDR3 nucleotide sequence: TGCGCCAGCAGCTTGGCCCCCCGGGTTGACAATGAGCAGTTCTTC. Filled out from reference TRBV5-1 and TRBJ2-1, the complete variable domain reads KAGVTQTPRYLIKTRGQQVTLSCSPISGHRSVSWYQQTPGQGLQFLFEYFSETQRNKGNFPGRFSGRQFSNSRSEMNVSTLELGDSALYLCASSLAPRVDNEQFFGPGTRLTVL.